Each of the 22 T cell receptor beta chains below was sequenced from the same sample in a study of OX40 agonist ivuxolimab in advanced cancers. The data were produced by immunoSEQ multiplex PCR, yet TCRdb's version contains in-frame clones alone and is incomplete. The sample lists some 100,000 clones, around four fifths occurring once. Sequences were derived from CD4+ or CD8+ T cells sorted from blood, sampled in a trial of the OX40 agonist ivuxolimab. Every receptor here comes from an adult with an advanced solid tumor such as melanoma, head and neck, liver or kidney cancer.

The V call is TRBV7-2, the J call TRBJ1-2; D ambiguous. Between the trimmed V and J ends, which lost 1 base and 2 bases, there was a span of 8 bases. Germline V CDR1 and CDR2: SGHTA, FQGNSA. The CDR3 extends over 14 amino acids. The CDR3 bases are TGTGCCAGCAGCTTAGGGGTCGGGAACTATGGCTACACCTTC. It codes for CASSLGVGNYGYTF.

The chain combines TRBV7-3 with TRBJ2-2; 8 positions agree with TRBD1. Trimming cost V 0 bases and J 5 bases; bases outside gene matches: 8. Per the germline V gene, CDR1 is SGHTA and CDR2 is FQGTGA. CDR3 size: 17 residues. CDR3 nucleotide sequence: TGTGCCAGCAGCTTAACACTAGGACAGGGAGGAACCGGGGAGCTGTTTTTT. Its translation is CASSLTLGQGGTGELFF.

The chain has TRBV28 and TRBJ1-5, with D perhaps matching TRBD1 (6 bases). Trimming cost V 7 bases and J 6 bases, with 19 bases left between them. Germline V gives CDR1 MDHEN, CDR2 SYDVKM. The CDR3 is 15 residues long. The CDR3 DNA is TGTGCCAGCAACCAACCGGGACAAGGAGCTCAGCCCCAGCATTTT. Amino acids: CASNQPGQGAQPQHF.

This chain links TRBV7-3 with TRBJ2-7, with D possibly being TRBD2 (6 bases). Germline V gene lookup returns CDR1 SGHTA and CDR2 FQGTGA. The CDR3 runs 12 residues. The V end was cut by 2 bases, the J end by 7 bases, with 9 bases between. The CDR3: CASSLEGREQYF. CDR3 coding DNA: TGTGCCAGCAGCTTAGAAGGGAGGGAGCAGTACTTC. The complete variable domain, with remaining parts taken from reference TRBV7-3 and TRBJ2-7, reads GAGVSQTPSNKVTEKGKYVELRCDPISGHTALYWYRQSLGQGPEFLIYFQGTGAADDSGLPNDRFFAVRPEGSVSTLKIQRTERGDSAVYLCASSLEGREQYFGPGTRLTVT.

V is TRBV4-1 and J is TRBJ2-1, with 10 bases that match TRBD2. Germline lookup yields CDR1 MGHRA and CDR2 YSYEKL. This CDR3 spans 16 amino acids. The V and J ends lost 5 bases and 0 bases, in that order; junction bases with no gene match: 4. The CDR3 coding sequence is TGCGCCAGCAGCGATCTAGCGGGGGCCTCCTACAATGAGCAGTTCTTC. Translation gives CASSDLAGASYNEQFF.

Points on this clone: The sample holds other DNA sequences that translate to the same CDR3. CDR3 protein: CASSPTGLSNQPQHF. For the CDR3, the DNA is TGCGCCAGCAGCCCGACAGGGCTTAGCAATCAGCCCCAGCATTTT. The rearrangement uses TRBV5-1 and TRBJ1-5, with TRBD1 matching 7 bases. The trim removed 4 bases at V and 0 bases at J, leaving 4 bases unmatched. CDR3 size: 15 residues. Germline V gene sequence: CDR1 SGHRS, CDR2 YFSETQ.

The rearrangement links TRBV7-3 to TRBJ1-2; TRBD1 matches at 9 bases. CDR1 and CDR2 (germline): SGHTA, FQGTGA. V lost 5 bases, J lost 6 bases, and 4 bases stayed unmatched. The CDR3 extends over 13 amino acids. This chain's CDR3 is CASSNRDRDGYTF. For the CDR3, the DNA is TGTGCCAGCAGCAACCGGGACAGGGATGGCTACACCTTC.

The sample holds one count of this clone. Within the sample, other DNA sequences also encode this same CDR3. The genes are TRBV28 and TRBJ1-2, with 7 positions matching TRBD1. Germline CDR1 MDHEN, CDR2 SYDVKM. The CDR3 totals 13 residues. The J segment lost 2 bases and the V segment lost 6 bases, leaving 3 bases of the junction unmatched. In nucleotides, the CDR3 is TGTGCCAGCAGCCCGGGACAGAACTATGGCTACACCTTC. It translates to CASSPGQNYGYTF.

Points on this clone: The junction shows a germline mismatch at one end, possibly a read error. This sequence joins TRBV6-6 and TRBJ2-5; the D is unclear. Germline loops: CDR1 MNHNY, CDR2 SVGAGI (reference sequence). The CDR3 sequence is 11 residues long. The CDR3 loop is CASSYQETQYF. The CDR3 DNA is TGTGCCAGCAGTTACCAGGAGACCCAGTACTTC.

This chain uses TRBV5-4 with TRBJ2-2, with D perhaps TRBD1 or TRBD2 (5 bases each). CDR3 length: 15 residues. Per the germline V gene, CDR1 is SGHNT and CDR2 is YYREEE (reference sequence). V was clipped by 0 bases and J by 1 base, with 7 bases between them. CDR3: CASSLGGKNTGELFF. The CDR3 DNA is TGTGCCAGCAGCTTGGGGGGGAAGAACACCGGGGAGCTGTTTTTT.

This clone has at least ten counts. The rearrangement links TRBV7-9 to TRBJ1-5; 10 positions agree with TRBD1. The germline V gene has CDR1 SEHNR and CDR2 FQNEAQ (reference sequence). V lost 4 bases and J lost 7; bases outside the gene matches: 1. CDR3 length equals 13 residues. The CDR3 spells CASSWDRGQPQHF. The CDR3 bases are TGTGCCAGCAGCTGGGACAGGGGCCAGCCCCAGCATTTT.

The chain is built from TRBV5-5 and TRBJ2-7, with no clear D. The V gene lost 5 bases and the J gene lost 3 bases, with 12 bases spanning the gap. The germline V gene encodes CDR1 SGHKS and CDR2 YYEKEE (reference sequence). The CDR3 extends over 13 amino acids. In DNA, the CDR3 is TGTGCCAGCAGTCGCTCTGCGTTCTACGAGCAGTACGTC. Protein: CASSRSAFYEQYV.

V and J are TRBV5-1 and TRBJ1-4; tentatively, D is TRBD1 (5 bases). From germline, CDR1 is SGHRS and CDR2 YFSETQ. V lost 5 bases and J lost 5, with 13 bases in between. The CDR3 covers 14 residues. The CDR3 DNA is TGCGCCAGCAGATCAGGGACGGGGAATGAAAAACTGTTTTTT. Its translation: CASRSGTGNEKLFF.

The CDR3 sequence is CASSLLSSSIRYV. The CDR3 nucleotides are TGTGCCAGCAGCTTGCTTAGTTCTAGCATTCGGTACGTC. The chain recombines TRBV5-5 with TRBJ2-7, with TRBD2 as a possible D gene (5 bases). Germline CDR1 SGHKS, CDR2 YYEKEE (reference sequence). V shed 1 base and J shed 12 bases, with 17 bases lying between them. The CDR3 length is 13 residues.

This chain joins TRBV7-3 and TRBJ2-6, with a tentative D call TRBD1 (6 bases). There are 16 residues in the CDR3. In germline, CDR1 is SGHTA, CDR2 FQGTGA. V dropped 5 bases and J dropped 2 bases, with 13 bases sitting between them. The CDR3 sequence: CASSLTGETGANVLTF. The CDR3 nucleotides read TGTGCCAGCAGCCTGACAGGCGAGACTGGGGCCAACGTCCTGACTTTC.

The chain combines TRBV18 with TRBJ2-7, with a tentative D call TRBD1 (5 bases). The CDR3 contains 18 residues. Trimming removed 1 base at V and 5 bases at J, with 24 bases between. Germline V gives CDR1 KGHSH, CDR2 LQKENI. DNA of the CDR3: TGTGCCAGCTCACCACTGGTGGGGCAGACCATGCCAGGCCACGAGCAGTACTTC. It codes for CASSPLVGQTMPGHEQYF.

The chain recombines TRBV5-1 with TRBJ2-1, with 8 bases identical to TRBD1. V was clipped by 6 bases and J by 1 base; unmatched bases: 9. The CDR3 is 16 amino acids. CDR1 is SGHRS and CDR2 is YFSETQ in the germline V gene. The CDR3 coding sequence is TGCGCCAGCATTCCCGGGACAGGTGGTTCCTACAATGAGCAGTTCTTC. The encoded protein is CASIPGTGGSYNEQFF. Using reference TRBV5-1 and TRBJ2-1 for the parts outside the CDR3, the full variable domain is KAGVTQTPRYLIKTRGQQVTLSCSPISGHRSVSWYQQTPGQGLQFLFEYFSETQRNKGNFPGRFSGRQFSNSRSEMNVSTLELGDSALYLCASIPGTGGSYNEQFFGPGTRLTVL.

The rearrangement links TRBV19 to TRBJ2-7, with D possibly matching TRBD1 (5 bases). CDR3 size: 14 residues. The V gene lost 0 bases and the J gene lost 6 bases, with 12 bases spanning the gap. The germline CDR1 and CDR2 sequences are LNHDA and SQIVND (reference sequence). This chain's CDR3 is CASSIDLDSAEQYF. CDR3 in DNA: TGTGCCAGTAGTATAGATCTTGACAGCGCCGAGCAGTACTTC.

The CDR3 protein is CASSKQGAGGELFF. Written as DNA, the CDR3 is TGTGCCAGCAGTAAACAGGGGGCCGGCGGGGAGCTGTTTTTT. The chain combines TRBV27 with TRBJ2-2; 9 nucleotides match TRBD1. Germline lookup yields CDR1 MNHEY and CDR2 SMNVEV (reference sequence). The ends lost 5 bases at V and 7 bases at J; junction bases unmatched: 5. The CDR3 has 14 residues.

The genes are TRBV28 and TRBJ1-5; unclear D gene. V gave up 4 bases and J gave up 0 bases, with 13 bases separating them. Germline V gene sequence: CDR1 MDHEN, CDR2 SYDVKM. The CDR3 totals 16 residues. The CDR3, as DNA: TGTGCCAGCAGTTCAGGAGGCGCGGATAGCAATCAGCCCCAGCATTTT. Translated, it gives CASSSGGADSNQPQHF.

The chain links TRBV7-3 to TRBJ2-2, with TRBD1 matching over 7 bases. This CDR3 comprises 14 residues. Germline V gives CDR1 SGHTA, CDR2 FQGTGA. V lost 5 bases and J lost 0; bases outside the gene matches: 0. The CDR3: CASSGQANTGELFF. The CDR3 DNA sequence: TGTGCCAGCAGCGGACAGGCGAACACCGGGGAGCTGTTTTTT.

This chain joins TRBV30 and TRBJ1-2; D is possibly TRBD1 (5 bases). The CDR3 extends over 14 amino acids. Between the trimmed V and J ends, which lost 8 bases and 2 bases, there was a span of 18 bases. CDR1 is GTSNPN and CDR2 is SVGIG in the germline V gene (reference sequence). The CDR3 region is CATNHGGGNYGYTF. In DNA, the CDR3 is TGTGCCACCAACCATGGGGGGGGGAACTATGGCTACACCTTC. The variable domain in full, completed from reference TRBV30 and TRBJ1-2, reads SQTIHQWPATLVQPVGSPLSLECTVEGTSNPNLYWYRQAAGRGLQLLFYSVGIGQISSEVPQNLSASRPQDRQFILSSKKLLLSDSGFYLCATNHGGGNYGYTFGSGTRLTVV.